The T cell receptor (beta chain) under discussion was sequenced for a study of T cell repertoires in cytomegalovirus infection. Study findings and constraints: Summed frequency of public TCR beta families distinguished CMV carriers with the relevant HLA. The response measured ex vivo was dominated by TCR beta clonotypes (HLA-C-restricted and CMV-specific).

In this sample, this clonotype turned up many times. The antigen remains unidentified. TCRdb called the reads again in MiXCR, with one record for every CDR3 protein. This sample has a few hundred thousand distinct CDR3 sequences, with over 7.5% found just once. The CDR3 contains 15 residues. V lost 5 bases, J lost 6 bases, and 16 bases lay in between. The germline gives CDR1 SGHVS, CDR2 FQNEAQ. The J gene is TRBJ1-4, the V gene TRBV7-8; D gene unclear. This TCR was sampled from a human donor in good health (CMV status not recorded). Some clones in this sample may be carry-over from other donors' samples. Sequenced material: PBMCs. CDR3 amino acids: CASSPVRETDEKLFF. The CDR3 DNA sequence: TGTGCCAGCAGCCCAGTAAGGGAGACGGATGAAAAACTGTTTTTT. The full variable domain, with the rest looked up from reference TRBV7-8 and TRBJ1-4, is GAGVSQSPRYKVAKRGQDVALRCDPISGHVSLFWYQQALGQGPEFLTYFQNEAQLDKSGLPSDRFFAERPEGSVSTLKIQRTQQEDSAVYLCASSPVRETDEKLFFGSGTQLSVL.